The 14 T cell receptor beta chains in this list originate from one sample, sequenced in a study of T cell responses to AZD1222 COVID-19 vaccine. The data were produced by immunoSEQ multiplex PCR, yet TCRdb's version contains in-frame clones alone and is incomplete. This sample carries about 76,000 clones, 88% of them seen once, and the ten largest clones take roughly 4.7%. Source: peripheral blood, taken on day 0 of MenACWY control vaccination. The source of these receptors is an adult in good health.

This chain links TRBV7-9 with TRBJ2-3, with D unclear. Trimming removed 7 bases at V and 4 bases at J, with 18 bases between. Looked up from germline, CDR1 is SEHNR and CDR2 is FQNEAQ (reference sequence). The CDR3 extends over 15 amino acids. The CDR3 DNA reads as TGTGCCAGCAACCCAGAGTGGGATAACGCAGATACGCAGTATTTT. It specifies CASNPEWDNADTQYF.

The rearrangement links TRBV28 to TRBJ2-2; possibly TRBD2 for D (6 bases). The V end lost 5 bases, the J end lost 6 bases, and 13 bases lay between the germline ends. The CDR3 sequence is 14 residues long. The germline V gene encodes CDR1 MDHEN and CDR2 SYDVKM. CDR3 DNA: TGTGCCAGCAGTCCCCCCTGGGGGGCCGGGGAGCTGTTTTTT. Protein sequence: CASSPPWGAGELFF.

The chain is built from TRBV28 and TRBJ1-1; D uncertain. This CDR3 contains 12 residues. Germline V gives CDR1 MDHEN, CDR2 SYDVKM. V was shortened by 5 bases and J by 7 bases, with 11 bases between the two germline ends. For the CDR3, the DNA is TGTGCCAGCAGTCCAGAAGCGGGTGAAGCTTTCTTT. It translates to CASSPEAGEAFF.

This clone has a handful of counts. The chain combines TRBV6-5 with TRBJ2-7; D not resolved. V lost 6 bases and J lost 2, with 11 bases in between. Germline V lookup: CDR1 MNHEY, CDR2 SVGAGI. The CDR3 totals 13 residues. CDR3 nucleotide sequence: TGTGCCAGCAGCTGGTACCTTACCTACGAGCAGTACTTC. Translated, it gives CASSWYLTYEQYF.

This clone showed up just once. The chain joins TRBV4-1 to TRBJ1-1; D remains ambiguous. V shed 0 bases and J shed 0 bases, with 11 bases lying between them. Germline CDR1 and CDR2: MGHRA and YSYEKL. CDR3 size: 16 residues. The CDR3: CASSQDLWIMNTEAFF. CDR3 nucleotide sequence: TGCGCCAGCAGCCAAGACTTGTGGATCATGAACACTGAAGCTTTCTTT.

This chain connects TRBV7-3 to TRBJ1-6, with D uncertain. Trimming removed 6 bases from V and 9 bases from J, with 12 bases in between. Germline V lookup: CDR1 SGHTA, CDR2 FQGTGA. The CDR3 contains 13 residues. This CDR3 reads CASSPAIGSPLHF. The CDR3 DNA sequence: TGTGCCAGCAGTCCAGCGATAGGTTCACCCCTCCACTTT.

Only a few counts were recorded for this clone. V is TRBV15 and J is TRBJ2-3; D is perhaps TRBD1 (6 bases). CDR1 and CDR2 (germline): LNHNV, YYDKDF (reference sequence). V lost 4 bases to trimming and J lost 0 bases, with 14 bases between them. The CDR3 is 16 amino acids. The CDR3, as DNA: TGTGCCACCAGCACCCACAGGGCACCTAGCACAGATACGCAGTATTTT. This sequence encodes CATSTHRAPSTDTQYF.

This clone was found once. J is TRBJ2-3 and V is TRBV4-3; no clear D. The CDR3 has 13 residues. CDR1 is LGHNA and CDR2 is YSLEER in the germline V gene. Trimming left V 4 bases short and J 3 bases short, with 8 bases between. The DNA of the CDR3 is TGCGCCAGCAGCCGATTAGGGACAGATACGCAGTATTTT. Translating it yields CASSRLGTDTQYF.

The rearrangement joins TRBV19 to TRBJ1-2, with unresolved D. The CDR3 has 13 amino acids. Per the germline V gene, CDR1 is LNHDA and CDR2 is SQIVND (reference sequence). V lost 5 bases, J lost 0 bases, and 7 bases lay in between. DNA of the CDR3: TGTGCCAGTAGTCCGGTGACTAACTATGGCTACACCTTC. Translation gives CASSPVTNYGYTF.

The chain couples TRBV7-8 to TRBJ1-4; tentative D call: TRBD1 (5 bases). This CDR3 is 16 amino acids long. Germline CDR1 SGHVS, CDR2 FQNEAQ. Trimming stripped 2 bases from V and 8 bases from J, with 18 bases between. The CDR3 spells CASSLPGAGLAEKLFF. The CDR3 coding sequence is TGTGCCAGCAGCTTACCTGGGGCGGGACTGGCCGAAAAACTGTTTTTT.

The rearrangement links TRBV19 to TRBJ2-1; D not resolved. Germline assignment: CDR1 LNHDA and CDR2 SQIVND (reference sequence). The V gene lost 6 bases and the J gene lost 7 bases, with 19 bases spanning the gap. CDR3 length equals 15 residues. CDR3 protein: CASRYRLGSINEQFF. The CDR3 DNA sequence: TGTGCCAGTAGATACCGACTGGGGTCTATTAATGAGCAGTTCTTC.

The V call is TRBV28, the J call TRBJ1-6, with a tentative D call TRBD1 (5 bases). CDR3 length equals 16 residues. Trimming shortened V by 2 bases and J by 9 bases, and 17 bases separated the two germline ends. Germline loops: CDR1 MDHEN, CDR2 SYDVKM. CDR3 protein: CASSLPGPRVGSPLHF. In DNA, the CDR3 is TGTGCCAGCAGTTTACCGGGACCGCGAGTCGGTTCACCCCTCCACTTT.

The J gene is TRBJ2-5, the V gene TRBV10-3, with D hard to call. The ends were cut back, 6 bases at V and 1 base at J, with 6 bases in the middle. The CDR3 totals 12 residues. Germline CDR1 reads ENHRY; CDR2 reads SYGVKD. CDR3 in amino acids: CAISDGQETQYF. The CDR3 DNA is TGTGCCATCAGCGACGGCCAAGAGACCCAGTACTTC.

The rearrangement joins TRBV20-1 to TRBJ1-2; D may be TRBD1 (5 bases). This CDR3 spans 11 amino acids. With 6 bases removed from V and 5 bases from J, the gap between germline ends came to 10 bases. Germline V gives CDR1 DFQATT, CDR2 SNEGSKA (reference sequence). For the CDR3, the DNA is TGCAGTGCCCCGGGACTTTATGGCTACACCTTC. Its translation is CSAPGLYGYTF.